This TCR beta chain was sequenced in a study of T cell repertoires in cytomegalovirus infection. Trimming removed 3 bases from V and 6 bases from J, with 14 bases in between. CDR3 length: 15 amino acids. The germline gives CDR1 MNHEY, CDR2 SVGEGT. A word on this clonotype: The antigen is not known.

General observations from the study: Clonotype analysis showed dominance of the ex vivo response by HLA-C-restricted CMV-specific TCR beta clonotypes.

From the reads, TCRdb called clonotypes with MiXCR, one entry per CDR3 protein. The sample includes roughly 570,000 distinct CDR3 sequences, 40% seen only once; the top ten take about 46%. The receptor comes from a human donor in good health (CMV status not recorded). Some clones in this sample may be carry-over from other donors' samples. Sequencing used cultured PBMCs, obtained from culture after CMV antigen stimulation. V gene TRBV6-2 or TRBV6-3 combines with J gene TRBJ2-2, with D hard to call. CDR3 amino acids: CASSYIERVPGELFF. DNA of the CDR3: TGTGCCAGCAGTTATATAGAACGGGTGCCCGGGGAGCTGTTTTTT.